Below are 5 T cell receptor beta chains sequenced from a single sample in a study of T-cell memory formation after mild COVID-19. MiXCR, run by TCRdb on the 5' RACE reads, gives a single entry per CDR3 protein. The top ten clones hold 20% to 25% of a sample with 300,000 or so distinct CDR3 sequences, 15% of them seen once. Sequencing was done on a sample of PBMCs or a T cell subset sorted from them (not recorded which). The receptor set was obtained from a man aged 18 to 35 who had mild COVID-19 (a few samples of this study predate the infection). Cell type and time point are not known.

The gene calls are TRBV10-3 and TRBJ2-1, with TRBD1 identical over 8 bases. CDR1 is ENHRY and CDR2 is SYGVKD in the germline V gene. This CDR3 has 15 residues. V dropped 4 bases and J dropped 6; count of bases not matched to a gene: 8. CDR3 residues: CAISVGAGGPNEQFF. Here the CDR3 DNA reads TGTGCCATCAGTGTGGGGGCAGGGGGCCCCAATGAGCAGTTCTTC.

The chain is built from TRBV7-6 and TRBJ1-5; D is uncertain. Looked up from germline, CDR1 is SGHVS and CDR2 is FNYEAQ. This CDR3 has 17 residues. With 5 bases removed from V and 4 bases from J, the gap between germline ends came to 21 bases. The CDR3 coding sequence is TGTGCCAGCAGCCCCATAATGGTCCCAGGACTTAATCAGCCCCAGCATTTT. Amino acid sequence: CASSPIMVPGLNQPQHF.

This clonotype was detected only a few times. The chain links TRBV24-1 to TRBJ2-3; the match to TRBD1 covers 7 bases. The CDR3 runs to 13 residues. CDR1 KGHDR and CDR2 SFDVKD come from the germline V gene. The trim removed 11 bases at V and 2 bases at J, leaving 6 bases unmatched. The CDR3 DNA reads as TGTGCCATACAGGGGCGCGTCACAGATACGCAGTATTTT. The encoded protein is CAIQGRVTDTQYF.

V and J are TRBV11-2 and TRBJ1-3; unclear D gene. Germline loops: CDR1 SGHAT, CDR2 FQNNGV. CDR3 size: 14 residues. Deletions cut 5 bases from V and 0 bases from J, with 8 bases between. CDR3 in amino acids: CASSHEISGNTIYF. Written as DNA, the CDR3 is TGTGCCAGCAGCCACGAGATCTCTGGAAACACCATATATTTT.

The chain uses TRBV25-1 and TRBJ1-1; 7 nucleotides agree with TRBD1. Germline loops: CDR1 MGHDK, CDR2 SYGVNS. The CDR3 is 14 residues long. Unmatched junction bases numbered 7, after V lost 5 bases and J lost 4 bases. The CDR3 reads CASSQTGQLTEAFF. In DNA form, the CDR3 reads TGTGCCAGCAGTCAAACGGGACAGCTCACTGAAGCTTTCTTT.